This is a list of T cell receptor beta chains from one sample in a study of blood T cells in healthy people across ages. TCRdb redid the calling of the 5' RACE reads with MiXCR, one entry per CDR3 protein. The table has roughly 800,000 distinct CDR3 sequences, 20% to 25% seen once; the top ten hold approximately 4%. The same specimen was also included in a second study, on T cells of mothers and their children.

The sample comprised blood. The receptor set was obtained from a boy aged 5-17 years in good health. Each CDR3 is given with its conserved first and last residue. The D gene is left open where the match is weak. The size field is filled for only some rows; it gives once, few, many or a size class.

TRBV29-1,.,TRBJ2-7,.,TGCAGCGTTGAAATCCCACTCTCCTACGAGCAGTACTTC,CSVEIPLSYEQYF
TRBV7-9,TRBD1,TRBJ1-4,.,TGTGCCAGCAGCGTTCACGGGACAGAGAATGAAAAACTGTTTTTT,CASSVHGTENEKLFF
TRBV2,.,TRBJ1-5,.,TGTGCCAGCAGAGAACAGGGACTTAGCAATCAGCCCCAGCATTTT,CASREQGLSNQPQHF
TRBV3-1,.,TRBJ2-7,.,TGTGCCAGCAGCCCCCCATCACGGGAGTCACACGAGCAGTACTTC,CASSPPSRESHEQYF
TRBV7-9,.,TRBJ1-4,.,TGTGCCAGCAGTCCAGGAGGCATAACTAATGAAAAACTGTTTTTT,CASSPGGITNEKLFF
TRBV5-1,TRBD2,TRBJ2-7,few,TGCGCCAGCAGCGCTAGCGGGATCTCCTACGAGCAGTACTTC,CASSASGISYEQYF
TRBV12-3/TRBV12-4,.,TRBJ2-1,.,TGTGCCAGCAGTTTTTCCCTCCAGTATGGGTTCTTC,CASSFSLQYGFF
TRBV29-1,.,TRBJ2-7,few,TGCAGCGTTGGTGGGCAGCCCACCTACGAGCAGTACTTC,CSVGGQPTYEQYF
TRBV28,.,TRBJ1-5,.,TGTGCCAGCAGTTTAGGGGAGTACGAGAATAGCAATCAGCCCCAGCATTTT,CASSLGEYENSNQPQHF
TRBV5-5,.,TRBJ2-6,many,TGTGCCAGCAGCTTGGAGGTCTCTGGGGCCAACGTCCTGACTTTC,CASSLEVSGANVLTF
TRBV7-3,TRBD2,TRBJ2-1,.,TGTGCCAGCAGCCCGACTAGCGGGGGGATGAATGAGCAGTTCTTC,CASSPTSGGMNEQFF
TRBV6-6,.,TRBJ2-7,few,TGTGCCAGCAGTTACCTCATCGAGGTGAGCTCCTACGAGCAGTACTTC,CASSYLIEVSSYEQYF
TRBV28,TRBD2,TRBJ2-5,few,TGTGCCAGCAAGGGGACTAGCTCACAGTACTTC,CASKGTSSQYF
TRBV7-2,.,TRBJ1-2,.,TGTGCCAGCCTCCGGAACAGGCTTAACTATGGCTACACCTTC,CASLRNRLNYGYTF
TRBV11-2,.,TRBJ1-5,few,TGTGCCAGCAGCCCAACACTTTTGAGCCAGGACGGTCAGCCCCAGCATTTT,CASSPTLLSQDGQPQHF
TRBV20-1,.,TRBJ2-7,few,TGCAGTGCTAGAGATTCCAGGGTTCCCACCTACGAGCAGTACTTC,CSARDSRVPTYEQYF
TRBV9,TRBD1,TRBJ2-3,.,TGTGCCAGCAGCGAACGACAGGGGGCGCTGACAGATACGCAGTATTTT,CASSERQGALTDTQYF